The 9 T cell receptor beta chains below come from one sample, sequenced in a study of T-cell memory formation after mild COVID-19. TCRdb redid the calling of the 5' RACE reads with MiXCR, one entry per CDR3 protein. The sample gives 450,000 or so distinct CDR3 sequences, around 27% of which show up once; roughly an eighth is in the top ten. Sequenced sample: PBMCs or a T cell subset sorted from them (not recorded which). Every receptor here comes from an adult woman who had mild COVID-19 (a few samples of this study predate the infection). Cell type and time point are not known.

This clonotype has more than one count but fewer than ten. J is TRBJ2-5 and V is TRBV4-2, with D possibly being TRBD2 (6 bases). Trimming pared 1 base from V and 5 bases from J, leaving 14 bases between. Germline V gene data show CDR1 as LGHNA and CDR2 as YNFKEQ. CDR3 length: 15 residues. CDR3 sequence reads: CASSQANWGGETQYF. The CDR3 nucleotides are TGTGCCAGCAGCCAAGCAAATTGGGGAGGCGAGACCCAGTACTTC.

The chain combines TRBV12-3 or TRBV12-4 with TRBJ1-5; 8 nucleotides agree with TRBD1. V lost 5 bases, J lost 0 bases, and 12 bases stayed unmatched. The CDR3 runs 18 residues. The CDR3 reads CASSTDRGGYGSNQPQHF. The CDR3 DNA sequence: TGTGCCAGCAGTACTGACAGGGGAGGATATGGTAGCAATCAGCCCCAGCATTTT.

The CDR3 DNA reads as TGTGCCAGCAGTTTGGTCCGGGAGAATGAGCAGTTCTTC. Protein product: CASSLVRENEQFF. The chain employs TRBV12-3 or TRBV12-4 and TRBJ2-1, with D possibly being TRBD2 (6 bases). The CDR3 runs to 13 residues. V lost 3 bases, J lost 7 bases, and 10 bases lay in between.

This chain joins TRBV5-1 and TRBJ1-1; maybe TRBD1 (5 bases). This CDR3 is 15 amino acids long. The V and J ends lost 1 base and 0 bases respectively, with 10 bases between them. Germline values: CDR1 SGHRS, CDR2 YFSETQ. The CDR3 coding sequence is TGCGCCAGCAGCTTGAGCGAGGGGCTGAACACTGAAGCTTTCTTT. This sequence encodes CASSLSEGLNTEAFF.

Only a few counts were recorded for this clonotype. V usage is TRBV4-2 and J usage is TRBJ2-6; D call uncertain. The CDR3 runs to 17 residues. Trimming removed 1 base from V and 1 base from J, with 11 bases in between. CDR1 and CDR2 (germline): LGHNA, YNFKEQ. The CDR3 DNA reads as TGTGCCAGCAGCCAAGGCCCTACTCGGTCTGGGGCCAACGTCCTGACTTTC. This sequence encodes CASSQGPTRSGANVLTF.

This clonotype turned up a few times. CDR3 loop: CASLSHGQGGVAEAFF. CDR3 nucleotides: TGCGCCAGCCTTTCACACGGACAGGGTGGTGTTGCTGAAGCTTTCTTT. The J gene is TRBJ1-1, the V gene TRBV5-1; 8 bases fit TRBD1. The CDR3 runs to 16 residues. Germline-derived CDR1 and CDR2 are SGHRS and YFSETQ. Trimming at V came to 7 bases and at J to 6 bases, leaving 17 bases not matched to a gene.

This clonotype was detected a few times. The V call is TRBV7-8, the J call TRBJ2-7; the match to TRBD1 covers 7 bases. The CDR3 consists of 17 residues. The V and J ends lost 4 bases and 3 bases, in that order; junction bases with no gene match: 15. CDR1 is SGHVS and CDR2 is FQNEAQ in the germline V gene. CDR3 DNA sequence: TGTGCCAGCAGCTGGACCGCAACCGGACAGGCCGTCTACGAGCAGTACTTC. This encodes CASSWTATGQAVYEQYF.

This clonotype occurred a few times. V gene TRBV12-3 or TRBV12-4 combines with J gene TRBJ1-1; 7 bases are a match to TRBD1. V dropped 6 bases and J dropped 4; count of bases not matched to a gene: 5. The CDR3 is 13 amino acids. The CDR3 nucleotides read TGTGCCAGCAGATACAGGGGAGGCACTGAAGCTTTCTTT. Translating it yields CASRYRGGTEAFF.

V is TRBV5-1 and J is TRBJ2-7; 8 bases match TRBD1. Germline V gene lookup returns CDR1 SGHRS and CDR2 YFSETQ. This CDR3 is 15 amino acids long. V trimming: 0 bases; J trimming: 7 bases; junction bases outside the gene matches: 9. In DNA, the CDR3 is TGCGCCAGCAGCTTGGGGCAGGGGGCCGCCTTGGAGCAGTACTTC. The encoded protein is CASSLGQGAALEQYF.